A single sample gave rise to the 32 T cell receptor beta chains below, sequenced in a study of blood T cell repertoires in COVID-19. Using immunoSEQ multiplex PCR, the repertoire was profiled, and TCRdb retains in-frame clones only, with some absent. Among more than 200,000 clones, more than 80% were seen once, and the ten largest hold approximately 2.5%. Sequences were obtained from peripheral blood. These receptors originate from a man aged 30 to 39 with COVID-19, enrolled during active disease.

The chain combines TRBV2 with TRBJ1-2, with D perhaps TRBD1 (6 bases). The CDR3 has 16 residues. With 0 bases removed from V and 5 bases from J, the gap between germline ends came to 16 bases. Germline V gene lookup returns CDR1 SNHLY and CDR2 FYNNEI. The CDR3, as DNA: TGTGCCAGCAGTGAAGCGAAGGGGGGGCCGGGTTATGGCTACACCTTC. Translated: CASSEAKGGPGYGYTF.

The rearrangement uses TRBV4-2 and TRBJ2-1, with 14 bases lining up with TRBD2. In germline, CDR1 is LGHNA, CDR2 YNFKEQ. The ends lost 4 bases at V and 7 bases at J; junction bases unmatched: 9. The CDR3 loop spans 17 amino acids. Written as DNA, the CDR3 is TGTGCCAGCAGCCTAAGGACTAGCGGGAGGACCATTAATGAGCAGTTCTTC. It is translated as CASSLRTSGRTINEQFF.

J is TRBJ1-2 and V is TRBV5-1, with 10 nucleotides matching TRBD1. Germline V lookup: CDR1 SGHRS, CDR2 YFSETQ. CDR3 length: 15 amino acids. V lost 5 bases, J lost 5 bases, and 9 bases stayed unmatched. CDR3 sequence: CASSVTGTGEYGYTF. Here the CDR3 DNA reads TGCGCCAGCAGTGTAACCGGGACAGGGGAGTATGGCTACACCTTC.

J is TRBJ1-2 and V is TRBV5-1; 9 nucleotides align to TRBD1. From germline, CDR1 is SGHRS and CDR2 YFSETQ. V dropped 4 bases and J dropped 4; count of bases not matched to a gene: 8. The CDR3 consists of 15 residues. CDR3 coding DNA: TGCGCCAGCAGCGCACCGGACAGGGGTGCCTATGGCTACACCTTC. It specifies CASSAPDRGAYGYTF.

The J gene is TRBJ1-1, the V gene TRBV3-1 (or the pseudogene TRBV3-2), with D uncertain. The CDR3 spans 17 residues. Per germline, CDR1 LGHDT and CDR2 YNNKEL (reference sequence). Trimming took 4 bases from V and 1 from J, leaving 19 bases between them. CDR3 in DNA: TGTGCCAGCAGCCCCAATGGCAGGTCATGGTGGAACACTGAAGCTTTCTTT. It specifies CASSPNGRSWWNTEAFF.

This chain uses TRBV7-8 with TRBJ2-4; tentatively, D is TRBD1 (6 bases). Trimming took off 1 base at V and 2 bases at J, with 18 bases between the two ends. Germline V gene data show CDR1 as SGHVS and CDR2 as FQNEAQ. This CDR3 contains 18 residues. The CDR3 reads CASSLVGLLQGTKNIQYF. CDR3 coding DNA: TGTGCCAGCAGCTTAGTGGGGCTCCTACAGGGAACCAAAAACATTCAGTACTTC.

V gene TRBV7-2 combines with J gene TRBJ1-1; D is possibly TRBD1 (6 bases). Between the trimmed V and J ends, which lost 5 bases and 0 bases, there was a span of 13 bases. The germline V gene has CDR1 SGHTA and CDR2 FQGNSA. This CDR3 comprises 15 residues. Written as DNA, the CDR3 is TGTGCCAGCAGCCCAAATCCAGGGGTGAACACTGAAGCTTTCTTT. Encoded protein: CASSPNPGVNTEAFF.

The chain couples TRBV12-3 or TRBV12-4 to TRBJ1-1; no firm D call. Trimming took off 4 bases at V and 1 base at J, with 7 bases between the two ends. CDR3 size: 13 residues. This CDR3 reads CASSSRQNTEAFF. DNA of the CDR3: TGTGCCAGCAGTTCAAGACAGAACACTGAAGCTTTCTTT.

The rearrangement uses TRBV7-9 and TRBJ1-6; 9 bases are shared with TRBD1. With V trimmed by 4 bases and J by 8 bases, 9 bases remained unmatched. Looked up from germline, CDR1 is SEHNR and CDR2 is FQNEAQ (reference sequence). There are 16 residues in the CDR3. The DNA of the CDR3 is TGTGCCAGCAGCTCCTATCGGACAGGGGTTGATTCACCCCTCCACTTT. This encodes CASSSYRTGVDSPLHF.

In nucleotides, the CDR3 is TGTGCCAGCAGTCTGACATGGAGGAACAATGAGCAGTTCTTC. As protein: CASSLTWRNNEQFF. This rearrangement joins TRBV7-3 to TRBJ2-1; weak D call: TRBD2 (5 bases). Germline CDR1 is SGHTA and CDR2 is FQGTGA. There are 14 residues in the CDR3. Trimming removed 6 bases at V and 5 bases at J, with 14 bases between. The full variable domain, with the rest looked up from reference TRBV7-3 and TRBJ2-1, is GAGVSQTPSNKVTEKGKYVELRCDPISGHTALYWYRQSLGQGPEFLIYFQGTGAADDSGLPNDRFFAVRPEGSVSTLKIQRTERGDSAVYLCASSLTWRNNEQFFGPGTRLTVL.

The rearrangement links TRBV28 to TRBJ2-7; 8 bases are a match to TRBD2. Trimming at V came to 7 bases and at J to 0 bases, leaving 11 bases not matched to a gene. The CDR3 runs to 16 residues. Germline V gene data show CDR1 as MDHEN and CDR2 as SYDVKM. The CDR3 loop is CASKLAGSFSSYEQYF. CDR3 bases: TGTGCCAGCAAATTAGCGGGATCCTTCTCCTCCTACGAGCAGTACTTC.

The rearrangement uses TRBV5-5 and TRBJ2-1; perhaps TRBD2 as D (6 bases). Between the trimmed V and J ends, which lost 2 bases and 9 bases, there was a span of 12 bases. The CDR3 runs 13 residues. Germline V gene lookup returns CDR1 SGHKS and CDR2 YYEKEE (reference sequence). The CDR3 DNA sequence: TGTGCCAGCAGCTTTTTCCTAGCGAGTGAGCAGTTCTTC. Amino acid sequence: CASSFFLASEQFF.

V and J are TRBV2 and TRBJ2-3, with 8 bases matching TRBD1. This CDR3 spans 15 amino acids. The junction had 11 bases not matched to a gene; V was cut back by 8 bases and J by 4 bases. Germline V gene lookup returns CDR1 SNHLY and CDR2 FYNNEI. The CDR3 protein is CASGGQGRSPDTQYF. The CDR3 DNA reads as TGTGCCAGCGGTGGACAGGGAAGGAGCCCAGATACGCAGTATTTT.

CDR3 in amino acids: CAWGLGGEQFF. CDR3 in DNA: TGTGCCTGGGGGCTGGGGGGGGAGCAGTTCTTC. The chain joins TRBV30 to TRBJ2-1; 7 bases match TRBD2. The germline V gene encodes CDR1 GTSNPN and CDR2 SVGIG (reference sequence). The CDR3 is 11 amino acids. J lost 10 bases, V lost 5 bases, and 5 bases had no gene match.

The chain has TRBV27 and TRBJ2-6, with TRBD2 as a possible D gene (5 bases). Trimming left V 3 bases short and J 4 bases short, with 10 bases between. Per the germline V gene, CDR1 is MNHEY and CDR2 is SMNVEV (reference sequence). The CDR3 loop spans 15 amino acids. The CDR3 sequence is CASSLGVSGANVLTF. The CDR3 nucleotides read TGTGCCAGCAGTTTGGGAGTATCCGGGGCCAACGTCCTGACTTTC.

This CDR3 is CASSISVGETQYF. Written as DNA, the CDR3 is TGTGCCAGTAGTATTAGTGTCGGGGAGACCCAGTACTTC. This chain connects TRBV19 to TRBJ2-5; D unclear. The CDR3 contains 13 residues. V lost 3 bases and J lost 5, with 10 bases in between. Germline V gene lookup returns CDR1 LNHDA and CDR2 SQIVND (reference sequence).

This chain links TRBV6-2 or TRBV6-3 with TRBJ1-2; TRBD1 might be the D (6 bases). The CDR3 length is 14 residues. Trimming took off 6 bases at V and 3 bases at J, with 14 bases between the two ends. The germline V gene encodes CDR1 MNHEY and CDR2 SVGEGT. CDR3 sequence: CASSSAGADYGYTF. CDR3 nucleotide sequence: TGTGCCAGCAGCTCCGCGGGGGCCGACTATGGCTACACCTTC.

J is TRBJ2-7 and V is TRBV19, with 9 bases matching TRBD2. V shed 5 bases and J 2 bases; nucleotides not matched to a gene: 7. The germline CDR1 and CDR2 sequences are LNHDA and SQIVND (reference sequence). The CDR3 length is 15 residues. CDR3 region: CASSPLAGRPYEQYF. Here the CDR3 DNA reads TGTGCCAGTAGTCCCCTAGCGGGAAGACCCTACGAGCAGTACTTC.

The CDR3 nucleotides read TGTGCCAGCAGCTTGGTTCGAGGGTTCTCCTACGAGCAGTACTTC. It is translated as CASSLVRGFSYEQYF. V gene TRBV5-5 combines with J gene TRBJ2-7; D may be TRBD2 (5 bases). The CDR3 covers 15 residues. The germline CDR1 and CDR2 sequences are SGHKS and YYEKEE (reference sequence). V was shortened by 0 bases and J by 0 bases, with 10 bases between the two germline ends.

A remark on this clone: This same CDR3 is encoded by further DNA sequences in the sample. The chain uses TRBV7-2 and TRBJ1-2, with 7 bases fitting TRBD1. After removal of 0 bases from V and 8 bases from J, the junction contained 3 bases not matched to a gene. This CDR3 has 13 residues. CDR1 and CDR2 from the germline V gene are SGHTA and FQGNSA. CDR3: CASSLATGEGYTF. The CDR3 DNA reads as TGTGCCAGCAGCTTAGCAACAGGGGAAGGCTACACCTTC.

The rearrangement joins TRBV18 to TRBJ1-1; no clear D. Germline V lookup: CDR1 KGHSH, CDR2 LQKENI. The CDR3 loop spans 14 amino acids. The V gene lost 4 bases and the J gene lost 1 base, with 10 bases spanning the gap. In DNA form, the CDR3 reads TGTGCCAGCTCACTTGTACGGTGGAACACTGAAGCTTTCTTT. Residues: CASSLVRWNTEAFF. Full variable domain (rest looked up from reference TRBV18 and TRBJ1-1): NAGVMQNPRHLVRRRGQEARLRCSPMKGHSHVYWYRQLPEEGLKFMVYLQKENIIDESGMPKERFSAEFPKEGPSILRIQQVVRGDSAAYFCASSLVRWNTEAFFGQGTRLTVV.

This chain connects TRBV18 to TRBJ1-3; D is unclear. CDR1 and CDR2 (germline): KGHSH, LQKENI. The CDR3 is 15 amino acids. The V end lost 3 bases, the J end lost 4 bases, and 13 bases lay between the germline ends. CDR3 residues: CASSPTDRGGNTIYF. CDR3 DNA sequence: TGTGCCAGCTCACCTACGGACCGAGGGGGAAACACCATATATTTT.

As concerns this clone: The same CDR3 also results from other DNA sequences found in this sample. The chain uses TRBV18 and TRBJ2-1; 9 nucleotides line up with TRBD1. The germline V gene encodes CDR1 KGHSH and CDR2 LQKENI. There are 13 residues in the CDR3. Trimming cost V 5 bases and J 4 bases; bases outside gene matches: 0. CDR3 in DNA: TGTGCCAGCTCAGGACAGGGGTACAATGAGCAGTTCTTC. Translation: CASSGQGYNEQFF.

This rearrangement joins TRBV11-2 to TRBJ1-2; TRBD1 agrees at 9 bases. This CDR3 contains 15 residues. Germline V gene data show CDR1 as SGHAT and CDR2 as FQNNGV. V was clipped by 1 base and J by 8 bases; unmatched bases: 8. The CDR3 nucleotides are TGTGCCAGCAGCTTAGCCACAGGGGGCGAGTTGGGCTACACCTTC. This codes for CASSLATGGELGYTF.

V and J are TRBV11-1 and TRBJ2-1; unclear D gene. CDR3 size: 15 residues. Trimming took 2 bases from V and 7 from J, leaving 15 bases between them. CDR1 is SGHAT and CDR2 is FQDESV in the germline V gene (reference sequence). The CDR3 is CASSLYTAPGNEQFF. In nucleotides, the CDR3 is TGTGCCAGCAGCTTATATACAGCACCTGGGAATGAGCAGTTCTTC.

The chain uses TRBV14 and TRBJ2-3; TRBD1 is a possible D gene (5 bases). V was clipped by 2 bases and J by 2 bases, with 11 bases between them. This CDR3 is built from 15 residues. From germline, CDR1 is SGHDN and CDR2 FVKESK. The CDR3 nucleotides read TGTGCCAGCAGCCAATTCACAGGAAACACAGATACGCAGTATTTT. The encoded protein is CASSQFTGNTDTQYF.

The chain links TRBV7-3 to TRBJ2-1; tentatively, D is TRBD1 (6 bases). Germline CDR1 reads SGHTA; CDR2 reads FQGTGA. The CDR3 is 13 residues long. Trimming stripped 1 base from V and 9 bases from J, with 10 bases between. CDR3 in amino acids: CASSLNRDREQFF. Here the CDR3 DNA reads TGTGCCAGCAGCTTAAACAGGGATCGTGAGCAGTTCTTC.

This chain joins TRBV19 and TRBJ1-6, with a weak D call TRBD1 (6 bases). Germline CDR1 and CDR2: LNHDA and SQIVND (reference sequence). This CDR3 region has 13 residues. V lost 10 bases, J lost 2 bases, and 9 bases lay in between. The DNA for the CDR3 is TGTGCCACCGGGACAACCTATAATTCACCCCTCCACTTT. It is translated as CATGTTYNSPLHF.

V gene TRBV19 combines with J gene TRBJ1-1; 8 bases are shared with TRBD1. The junction had 6 bases not matched to a gene; V was cut back by 8 bases and J by 1 base. The germline V gene has CDR1 LNHDA and CDR2 SQIVND (reference sequence). The CDR3 covers 14 residues. CDR3 nucleotide sequence: TGTGCCAGTTTTACAGGGGGGTCGAACACTGAAGCTTTCTTT. It is translated as CASFTGGSNTEAFF. The full variable domain, completed using reference TRBV19 and TRBJ1-1, is DGGITQSPKYLFRKEGQNVTLSCEQNLNHDAMYWYRQDPGQGLRLIYYSQIVNDFQKGDIAEGYSVSREKKESFPLTVTSAQKNPTAFYLCASFTGGSNTEAFFGQGTRLTVV.

This chain links TRBV7-2 with TRBJ1-2; 9 bases fit TRBD1. J gave up 2 bases and V 4 bases, and 5 bases lay outside the gene matches. Germline values: CDR1 SGHTA, CDR2 FQGNSA. This CDR3 is 15 amino acids long. The CDR3 nucleotides read TGTGCCAGCAGCTCCCTAGACAGGGGGAACTATGGCTACACCTTC. Amino acid sequence: CASSSLDRGNYGYTF.

The J gene is TRBJ2-1, the V gene TRBV10-3; 16 positions match TRBD2. Germline V gene data show CDR1 as ENHRY and CDR2 as SYGVKD. There are 15 residues in the CDR3. Trimming removed 7 bases from V and 9 bases from J; junction bases left unmatched: 6. CDR3 region: CAIMGTSGRALEQFF. Here the CDR3 DNA reads TGTGCCATCATGGGGACTAGCGGGAGGGCGCTTGAGCAGTTCTTC.

The V and J genes are TRBV2 and TRBJ2-7; unclear D gene. In germline, CDR1 is SNHLY, CDR2 FYNNEI. This CDR3 region has 14 residues. Between the trimmed V and J ends, which lost 5 bases and 1 base, there was a span of 12 bases. The CDR3 region is CASSMIQYSYEQYF. The CDR3 bases are TGTGCCAGCAGTATGATTCAGTATTCCTACGAGCAGTACTTC. The whole variable domain, remainder taken from reference TRBV2 and TRBJ2-7, is EPEVTQTPSHQVTQMGQEVILRCVPISNHLYFYWYRQILGQKVEFLVSFYNNEISEKSEIFDDQFSVERPDGSNFTLKIRSTKLEDSAMYFCASSMIQYSYEQYFGPGTRLTVT.